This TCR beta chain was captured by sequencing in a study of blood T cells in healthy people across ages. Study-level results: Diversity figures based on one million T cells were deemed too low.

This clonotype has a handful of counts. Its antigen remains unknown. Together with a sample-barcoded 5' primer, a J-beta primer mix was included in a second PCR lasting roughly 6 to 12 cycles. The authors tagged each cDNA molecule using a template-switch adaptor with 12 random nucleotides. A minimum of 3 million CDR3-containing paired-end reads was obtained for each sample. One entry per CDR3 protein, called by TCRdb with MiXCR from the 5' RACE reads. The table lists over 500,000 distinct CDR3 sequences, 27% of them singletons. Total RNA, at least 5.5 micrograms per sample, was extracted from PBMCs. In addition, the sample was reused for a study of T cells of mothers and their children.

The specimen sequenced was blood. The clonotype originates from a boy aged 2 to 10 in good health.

The CDR3 is CASSPTGRYSYEQYF. Here the CDR3 DNA reads TGTGCCAGCTCACCAACGGGACGATACTCCTACGAGCAGTACTTC. The chain has TRBV18 and TRBJ2-7; D is perhaps TRBD1 or TRBD2 (5 bases each). CDR3 length equals 15 residues. Deletions cut 2 bases from V and 0 bases from J, with 11 bases between. Germline V gives CDR1 KGHSH, CDR2 LQKENI.